This T cell receptor beta chain was recorded in a study of shared T cell receptors in the human thymus. The repertoire was sequenced with immunoSEQ multiplex PCR; TCRdb's copy has only in-frame clones and lacks some. The sample yields around 730,000 clones, approximately 85% seen once. V gave up 4 bases and J gave up 0 bases, with 12 bases separating them. The germline V gene has CDR1 MDHEN and CDR2 SYDVKM. The CDR3 is 15 residues long. This sample also appeared in a second study, on human thymus T cells. That publication notes: It looked as if thymic and blood repertoires used V and J genes in a biased way. In unrelated individuals, thymic repertoires overlapped highly, according to related research.

This TCR was recovered from a girl in the first two years of life with a congenital heart defect. The chain couples TRBV28 to TRBJ1-1; TRBD1 is a possible D gene (6 bases). The sample taken for sequencing was thymocytes. CDR3 bases: TGTGCCAGCAGTTGGGGGGGCAGCATGAACACTGAAGCTTTCTTT. Its protein is CASSWGGSMNTEAFF.